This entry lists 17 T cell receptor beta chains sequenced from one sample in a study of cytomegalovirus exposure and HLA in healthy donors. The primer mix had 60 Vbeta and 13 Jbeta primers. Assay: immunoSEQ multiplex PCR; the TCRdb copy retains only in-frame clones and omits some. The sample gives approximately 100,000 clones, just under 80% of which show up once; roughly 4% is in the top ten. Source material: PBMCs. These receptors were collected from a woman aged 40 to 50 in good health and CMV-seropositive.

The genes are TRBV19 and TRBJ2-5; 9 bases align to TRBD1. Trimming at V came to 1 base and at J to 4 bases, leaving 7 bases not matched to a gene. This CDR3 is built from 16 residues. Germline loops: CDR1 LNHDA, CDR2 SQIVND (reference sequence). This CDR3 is CASSIGDRALRETQYF. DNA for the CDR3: TGTGCCAGTAGTATAGGGGACAGGGCCTTGAGAGAGACCCAGTACTTC.

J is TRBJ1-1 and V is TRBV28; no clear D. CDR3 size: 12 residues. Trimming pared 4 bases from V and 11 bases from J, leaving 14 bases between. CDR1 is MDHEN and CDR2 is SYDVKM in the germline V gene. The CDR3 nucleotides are TGTGCCAGCAGTTCCGAACCTCTAAAGGCTTTCTTT. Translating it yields CASSSEPLKAFF.

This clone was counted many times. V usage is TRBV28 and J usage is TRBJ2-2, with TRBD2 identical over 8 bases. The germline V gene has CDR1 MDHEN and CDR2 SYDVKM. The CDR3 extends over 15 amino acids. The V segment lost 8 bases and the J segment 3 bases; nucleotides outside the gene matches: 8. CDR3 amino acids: CASCLSGIHTGELFF. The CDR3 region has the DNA TGTGCCAGCTGCCTTAGCGGGATTCACACCGGGGAGCTGTTTTTT. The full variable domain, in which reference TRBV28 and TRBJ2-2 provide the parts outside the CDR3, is DVKVTQSSRYLVKRTGEKVFLECVQDMDHENMFWYRQDPGLGLRLIYFSYDVKMKEKGDIPEGYSVSREKKERFSLILESASTNQTSMYLCASCLSGIHTGELFFGEGSRLTVL.

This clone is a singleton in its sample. In DNA form, the CDR3 reads TGCGCCAGCAGCCCGGACTACTACTACGAGCAGTACTTC. Encoded protein: CASSPDYYYEQYF. The gene calls are TRBV5-1 and TRBJ2-7; the D gene is possibly TRBD2 (6 bases). Trimming shortened V by 4 bases and J by 3 bases, and 11 bases separated the two germline ends. The CDR3 has 13 residues. CDR1 is SGHRS, CDR2 YFSETQ, per germline.

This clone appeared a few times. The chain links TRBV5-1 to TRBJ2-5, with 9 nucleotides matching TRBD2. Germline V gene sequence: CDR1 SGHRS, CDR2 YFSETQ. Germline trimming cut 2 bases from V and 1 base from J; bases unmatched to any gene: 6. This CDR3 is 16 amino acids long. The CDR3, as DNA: TGCGCCAGCAGCTTCTCCCCAGCGGGAGGCCAAGAGACCCAGTACTTC. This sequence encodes CASSFSPAGGQETQYF.

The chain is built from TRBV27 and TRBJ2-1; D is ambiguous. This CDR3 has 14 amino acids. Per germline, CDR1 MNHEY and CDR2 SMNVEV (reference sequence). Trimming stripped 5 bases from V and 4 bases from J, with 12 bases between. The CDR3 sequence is CASSEASLYNEQFF. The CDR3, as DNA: TGTGCCAGCAGTGAGGCATCCTTATACAATGAGCAGTTCTTC.

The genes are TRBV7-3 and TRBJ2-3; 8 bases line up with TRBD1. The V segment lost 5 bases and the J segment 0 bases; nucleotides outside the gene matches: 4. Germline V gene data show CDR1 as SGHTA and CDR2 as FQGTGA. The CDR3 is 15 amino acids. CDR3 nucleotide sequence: TGTGCCAGCAGCCACGGGACAGGTAGCACAGATACGCAGTATTTT. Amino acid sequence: CASSHGTGSTDTQYF.

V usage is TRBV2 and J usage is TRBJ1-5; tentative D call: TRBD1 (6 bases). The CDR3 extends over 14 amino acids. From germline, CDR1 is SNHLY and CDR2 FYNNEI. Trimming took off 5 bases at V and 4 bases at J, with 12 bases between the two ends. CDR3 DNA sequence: TGTGCCAGCAGTACTAGGGGGGGGAATCAGCCCCAGCATTTT. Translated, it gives CASSTRGGNQPQHF.

CDR3 sequence reads: CASSIAGPNTGELFF. The DNA of the CDR3 is TGTGCCAGCAGTATAGCGGGACCGAACACCGGGGAGCTGTTTTTT. The chain is built from TRBV6-5 and TRBJ2-2; 8 nucleotides match TRBD2. Germline lookup yields CDR1 MNHEY and CDR2 SVGAGI. With 5 bases clipped from V and 0 bases from J, the junction kept 2 bases outside the gene matches. The CDR3 has 15 amino acids.

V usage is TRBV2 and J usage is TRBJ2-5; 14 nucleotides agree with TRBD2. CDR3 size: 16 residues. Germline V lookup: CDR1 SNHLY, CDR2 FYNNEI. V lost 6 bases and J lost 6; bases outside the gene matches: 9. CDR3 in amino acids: CASRTGLAGGRKTQYF. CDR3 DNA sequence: TGTGCCAGCAGAACAGGACTAGCGGGAGGTAGAAAGACCCAGTACTTC.

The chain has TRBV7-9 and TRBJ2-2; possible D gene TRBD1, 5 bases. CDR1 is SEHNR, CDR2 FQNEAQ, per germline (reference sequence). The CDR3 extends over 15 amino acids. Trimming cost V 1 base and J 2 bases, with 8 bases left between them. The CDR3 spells CASSLVQVNTGELFF. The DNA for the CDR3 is TGTGCCAGCAGCTTAGTACAGGTCAACACCGGGGAGCTGTTTTTT.

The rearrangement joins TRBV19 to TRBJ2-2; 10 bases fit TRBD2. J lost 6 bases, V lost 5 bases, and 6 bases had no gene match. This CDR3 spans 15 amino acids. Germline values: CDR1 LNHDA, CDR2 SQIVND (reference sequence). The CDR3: CASSPLAGVSGELFF. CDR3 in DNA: TGTGCCAGTAGTCCCCTAGCGGGAGTGTCCGGGGAGCTGTTTTTT.

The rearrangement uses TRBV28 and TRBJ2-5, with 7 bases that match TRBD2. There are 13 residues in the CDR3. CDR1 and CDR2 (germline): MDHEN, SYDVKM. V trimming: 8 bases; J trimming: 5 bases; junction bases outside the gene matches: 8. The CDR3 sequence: CASGRAPRETQYF. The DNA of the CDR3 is TGTGCCAGCGGGAGGGCCCCCCGTGAGACCCAGTACTTC. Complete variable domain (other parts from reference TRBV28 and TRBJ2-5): DVKVTQSSRYLVKRTGEKVFLECVQDMDHENMFWYRQDPGLGLRLIYFSYDVKMKEKGDIPEGYSVSREKKERFSLILESASTNQTSMYLCASGRAPRETQYFGPGTRLLVL.

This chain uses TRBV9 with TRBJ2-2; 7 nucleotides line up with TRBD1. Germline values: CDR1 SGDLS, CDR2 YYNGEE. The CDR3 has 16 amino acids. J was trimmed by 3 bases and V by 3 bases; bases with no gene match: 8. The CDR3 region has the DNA TGTGCCAGCAGCGAAGCACAGGGGCTATACACCGGGGAGCTGTTTTTT. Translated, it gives CASSEAQGLYTGELFF. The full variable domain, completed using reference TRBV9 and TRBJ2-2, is DSGVTQTPKHLITATGQRVTLRCSPRSGDLSVYWYQQSLDQGLQFLIQYYNGEERAKGNILERFSAQQFPDLHSELNLSSLELGDSALYFCASSEAQGLYTGELFFGEGSRLTVL.

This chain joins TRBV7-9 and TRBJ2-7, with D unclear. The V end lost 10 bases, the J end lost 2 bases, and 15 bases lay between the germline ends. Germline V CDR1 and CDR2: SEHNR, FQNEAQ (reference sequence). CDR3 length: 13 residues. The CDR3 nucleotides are TGTGCCACCCAAGCCTCAGGAACCTACGAGCAGTACTTC. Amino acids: CATQASGTYEQYF.

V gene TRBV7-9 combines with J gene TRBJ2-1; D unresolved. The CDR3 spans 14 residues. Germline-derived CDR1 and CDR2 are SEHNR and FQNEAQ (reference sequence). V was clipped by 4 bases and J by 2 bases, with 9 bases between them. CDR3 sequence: CASSSASAYNEQFF. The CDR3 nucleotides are TGTGCCAGCAGCTCGGCGAGCGCCTACAATGAGCAGTTCTTC.

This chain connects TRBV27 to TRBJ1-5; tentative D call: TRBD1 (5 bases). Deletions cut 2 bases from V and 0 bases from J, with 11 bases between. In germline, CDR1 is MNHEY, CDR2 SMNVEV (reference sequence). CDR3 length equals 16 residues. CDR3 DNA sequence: TGTGCCAGCAGTTTAAACATGGGGGGTAGCAATCAGCCCCAGCATTTT. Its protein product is CASSLNMGGSNQPQHF.